This TCR beta chain originates from a study of blood T cell repertoires in COVID-19. This clone was counted between two and nine times. TCRdb's table, derived via immunoSEQ multiplex PCR, lists solely in-frame clones and lacks some. The sample shows 31,000 or so clones, roughly nine tenths of them seen only once. V trimming: 3 bases; J trimming: 6 bases; junction bases outside the gene matches: 8. Germline V gives CDR1 LNHDA, CDR2 SQIVND (reference sequence). The length of the CDR3 is 16 residues. The receptor was derived from a human donor with active COVID-19. The donor label of this sample is uncertain. V gene TRBV19 combines with J gene TRBJ2-7; 13 bases align to TRBD2. Sequenced input: peripheral blood. CDR3 region: CASSIPGTSGTVEQYF. The CDR3 nucleotides read TGTGCCAGTAGTATCCCCGGGACTAGCGGGACAGTCGAGCAGTACTTC.